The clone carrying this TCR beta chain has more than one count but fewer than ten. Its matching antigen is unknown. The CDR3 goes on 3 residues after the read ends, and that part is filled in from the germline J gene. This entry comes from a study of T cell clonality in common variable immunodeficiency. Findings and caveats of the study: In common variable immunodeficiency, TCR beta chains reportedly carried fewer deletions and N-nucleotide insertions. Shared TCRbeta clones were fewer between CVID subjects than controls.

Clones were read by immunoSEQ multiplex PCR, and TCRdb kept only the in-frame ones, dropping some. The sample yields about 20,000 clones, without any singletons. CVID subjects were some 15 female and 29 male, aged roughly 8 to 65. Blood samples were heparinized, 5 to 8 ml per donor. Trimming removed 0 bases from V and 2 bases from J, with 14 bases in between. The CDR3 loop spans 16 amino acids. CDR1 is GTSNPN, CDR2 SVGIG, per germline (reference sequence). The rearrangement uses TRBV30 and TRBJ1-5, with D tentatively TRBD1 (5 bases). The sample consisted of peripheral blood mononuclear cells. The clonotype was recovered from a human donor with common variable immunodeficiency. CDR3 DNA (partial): TGTGCCTGGAGTGTAGGAACGGGGGTTGGCAATCAGCCC. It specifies CAWSVGTGVGNQP. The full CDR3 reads CAWSVGTGVGNQPQHF.